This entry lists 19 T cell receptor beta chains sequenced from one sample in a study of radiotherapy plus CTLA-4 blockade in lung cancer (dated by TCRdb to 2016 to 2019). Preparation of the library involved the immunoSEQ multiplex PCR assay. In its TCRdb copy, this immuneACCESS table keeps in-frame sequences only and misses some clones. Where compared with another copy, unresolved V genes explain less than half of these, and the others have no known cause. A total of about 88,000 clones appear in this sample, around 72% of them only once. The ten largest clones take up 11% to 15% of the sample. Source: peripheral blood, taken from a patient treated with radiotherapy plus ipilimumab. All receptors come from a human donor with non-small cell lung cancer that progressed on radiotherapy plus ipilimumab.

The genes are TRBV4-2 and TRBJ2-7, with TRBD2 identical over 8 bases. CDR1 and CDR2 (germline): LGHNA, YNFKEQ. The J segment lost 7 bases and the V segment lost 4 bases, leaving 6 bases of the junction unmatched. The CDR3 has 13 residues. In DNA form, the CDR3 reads TGTGCCAGCAGCCCCCCGGGGGGGATAGAGCAGTACTTC. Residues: CASSPPGGIEQYF.

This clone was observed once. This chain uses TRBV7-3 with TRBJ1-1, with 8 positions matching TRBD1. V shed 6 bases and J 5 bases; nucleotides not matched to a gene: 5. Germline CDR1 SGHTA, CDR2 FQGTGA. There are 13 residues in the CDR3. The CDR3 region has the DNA TGTGCCAGCAGTACACAGGGGGGGACTGAAGCTTTCTTT. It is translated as CASSTQGGTEAFF.

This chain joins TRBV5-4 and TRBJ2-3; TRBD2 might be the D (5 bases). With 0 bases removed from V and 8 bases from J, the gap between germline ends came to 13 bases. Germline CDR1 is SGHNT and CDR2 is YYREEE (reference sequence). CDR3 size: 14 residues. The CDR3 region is CASSLEDRGRTQYF. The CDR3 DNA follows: TGTGCCAGCAGCTTGGAAGACCGGGGTCGTACGCAGTATTTT. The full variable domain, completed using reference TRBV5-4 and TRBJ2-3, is ETGVTQSPTHLIKTRGQQVTLRCSSQSGHNTVSWYQQALGQGPQFIFQYYREEENGRGNFPPRFSGLQFPNYSSELNVNALELDDSALYLCASSLEDRGRTQYFGPGTRLTVL.

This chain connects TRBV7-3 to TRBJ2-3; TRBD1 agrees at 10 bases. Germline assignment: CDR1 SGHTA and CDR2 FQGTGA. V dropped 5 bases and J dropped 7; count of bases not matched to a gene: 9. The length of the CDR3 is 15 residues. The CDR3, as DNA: TGTGCCAGCAGCCCCGGGACAGGGGAGAGGTATACGCAGTATTTT. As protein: CASSPGTGERYTQYF.

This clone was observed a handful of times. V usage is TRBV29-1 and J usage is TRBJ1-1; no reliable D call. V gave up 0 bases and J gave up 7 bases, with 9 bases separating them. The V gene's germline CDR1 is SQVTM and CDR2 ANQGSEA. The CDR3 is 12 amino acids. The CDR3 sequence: CSVEDAVLEAFF. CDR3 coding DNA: TGCAGCGTTGAAGATGCGGTCCTTGAAGCTTTCTTT.

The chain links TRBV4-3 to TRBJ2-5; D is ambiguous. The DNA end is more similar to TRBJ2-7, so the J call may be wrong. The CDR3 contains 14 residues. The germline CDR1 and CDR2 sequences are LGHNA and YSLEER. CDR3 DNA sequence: TGCGCCAGCAGCCAAGAACTGGGATCTAACGAGCAGTACTTC. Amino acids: CASSQELGSNEQYF.

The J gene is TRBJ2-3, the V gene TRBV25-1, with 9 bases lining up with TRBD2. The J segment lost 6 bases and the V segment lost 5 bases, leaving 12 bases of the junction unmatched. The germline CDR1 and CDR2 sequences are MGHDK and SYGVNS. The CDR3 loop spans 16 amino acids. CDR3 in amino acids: CASSSYRRGGLDTQYF. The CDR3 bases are TGTGCCAGCAGTTCGTACCGGCGGGGGGGCTTGGATACGCAGTATTTT.

CDR3 sequence (DNA): TGCGCCAGCAGCTTGGACAGGCCGGCTAACTATGGCTACACCTTC. This sequence encodes CASSLDRPANYGYTF. The V gene is TRBV5-1, the J gene TRBJ1-2, with D maybe TRBD1 (5 bases). This CDR3 contains 15 residues. Trimming removed 0 bases from V and 0 bases from J, with 9 bases in between. Germline V CDR1 and CDR2: SGHRS, YFSETQ.

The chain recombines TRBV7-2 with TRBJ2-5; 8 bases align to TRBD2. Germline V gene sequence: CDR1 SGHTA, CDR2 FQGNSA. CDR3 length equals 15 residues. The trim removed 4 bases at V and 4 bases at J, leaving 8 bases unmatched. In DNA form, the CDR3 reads TGTGCCAGCAGCTACCAACGGGGGGGCCTAGAGACCCAGTACTTC. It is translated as CASSYQRGGLETQYF.

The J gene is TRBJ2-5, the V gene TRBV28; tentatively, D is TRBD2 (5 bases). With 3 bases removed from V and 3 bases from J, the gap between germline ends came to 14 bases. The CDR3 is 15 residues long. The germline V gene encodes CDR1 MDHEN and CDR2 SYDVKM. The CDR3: CASSFAGRREETQYF. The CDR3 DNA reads TGTGCCAGCAGTTTTGCGGGCAGGCGTGAAGAGACCCAGTACTTC.

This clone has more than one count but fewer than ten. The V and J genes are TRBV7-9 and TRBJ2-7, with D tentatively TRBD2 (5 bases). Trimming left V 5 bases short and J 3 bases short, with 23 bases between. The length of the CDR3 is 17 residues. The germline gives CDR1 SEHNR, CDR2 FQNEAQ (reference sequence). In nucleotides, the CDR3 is TGTGCCAGCAGCGGTACACGTCACCCGGGATCCGACTACGAGCAGTACTTC. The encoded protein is CASSGTRHPGSDYEQYF.

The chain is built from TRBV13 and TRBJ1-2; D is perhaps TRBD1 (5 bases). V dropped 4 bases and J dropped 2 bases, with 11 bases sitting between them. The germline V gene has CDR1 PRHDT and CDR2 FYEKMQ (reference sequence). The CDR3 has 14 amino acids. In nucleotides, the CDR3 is TGTGCCAGCAGCTCGACAGAAGGCAACTATGGCTACACCTTC. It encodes CASSSTEGNYGYTF.

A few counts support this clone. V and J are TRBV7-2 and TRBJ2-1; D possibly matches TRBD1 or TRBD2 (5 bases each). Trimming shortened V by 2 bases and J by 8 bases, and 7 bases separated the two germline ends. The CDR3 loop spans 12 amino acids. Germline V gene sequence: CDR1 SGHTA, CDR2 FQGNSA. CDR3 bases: TGTGCCAGCAGCTTAACGGGACATGAGCAGTTCTTC. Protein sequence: CASSLTGHEQFF.

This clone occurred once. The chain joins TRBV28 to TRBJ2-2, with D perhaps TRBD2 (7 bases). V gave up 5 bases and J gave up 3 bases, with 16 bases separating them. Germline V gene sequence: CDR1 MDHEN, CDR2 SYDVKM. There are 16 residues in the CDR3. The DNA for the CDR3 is TGTGCCAGCAGTCCCGGGGGGCGCGGGGACACCGGGGAGCTGTTTTTT. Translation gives CASSPGGRGDTGELFF.

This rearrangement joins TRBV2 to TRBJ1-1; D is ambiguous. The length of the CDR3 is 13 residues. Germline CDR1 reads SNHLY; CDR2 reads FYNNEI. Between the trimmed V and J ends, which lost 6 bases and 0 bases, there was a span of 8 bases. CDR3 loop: CASSPGVNTEAFF. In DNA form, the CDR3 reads TGTGCCAGCAGCCCTGGGGTGAACACTGAAGCTTTCTTT.

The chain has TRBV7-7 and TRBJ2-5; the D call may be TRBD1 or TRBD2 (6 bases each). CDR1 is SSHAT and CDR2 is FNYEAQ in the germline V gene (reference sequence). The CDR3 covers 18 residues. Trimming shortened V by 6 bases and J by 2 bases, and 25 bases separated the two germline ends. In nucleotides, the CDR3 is TGTGCCAGCAGTTTAACCCCCCGGGGGCTAGCCTTGCAAGAGACCCAGTACTTC. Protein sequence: CASSLTPRGLALQETQYF.

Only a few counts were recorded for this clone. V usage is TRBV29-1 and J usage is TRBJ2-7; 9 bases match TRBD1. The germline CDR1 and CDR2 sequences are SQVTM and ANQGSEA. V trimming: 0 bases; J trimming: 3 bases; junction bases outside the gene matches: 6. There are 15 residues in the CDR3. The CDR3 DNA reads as TGCAGCGTTGAAGACGCGGACAGGGGAAACTACGAGCAGTACTTC. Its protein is CSVEDADRGNYEQYF.

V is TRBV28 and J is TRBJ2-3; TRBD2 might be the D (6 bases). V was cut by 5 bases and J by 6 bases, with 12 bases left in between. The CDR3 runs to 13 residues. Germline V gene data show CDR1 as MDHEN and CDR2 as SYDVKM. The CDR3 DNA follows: TGTGCCAGCAGTGCGGGACTCACCGATACGCAGTATTTT. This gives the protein CASSAGLTDTQYF.

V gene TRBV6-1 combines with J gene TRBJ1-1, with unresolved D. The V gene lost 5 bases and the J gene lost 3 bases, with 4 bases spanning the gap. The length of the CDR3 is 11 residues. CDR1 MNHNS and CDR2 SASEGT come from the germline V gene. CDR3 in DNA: TGTGCCAGCAGTACCCACACTGAAGCTTTCTTT. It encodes CASSTHTEAFF.